This is a list of T cell receptor beta chains from one sample in a study of T-cell memory formation after mild COVID-19. MiXCR was run by TCRdb on the 5' RACE reads, yielding one entry per CDR3 protein. The repertoire holds about 160,000 distinct CDR3 sequences, with less than 40% as singletons. Sequenced sample: PBMCs or a T cell subset sorted from them (not recorded which). The receptors were sampled from an adult woman who had mild COVID-19 (a few samples of this study predate the infection). Cell type and time point are not known. The CDR3 runs from the conserved cysteine through the conserved F or W. The D gene is left open where the match is weak. Only part of the rows carry a size: once, few, many, or a class if the clone is expanded.

V	J	size	D	CDR3	DNA
TRBV19	TRBJ2-3	once	NA	CASATRGGTDTQYF	TGTGCCAGTGCTACTAGGGGAGGCACAGATACGCAGTATTTT
TRBV20-1	TRBJ2-3	few	TRBD2	CSARDPRAGGRTDTQYF	TGCAGTGCTAGAGATCCCCGGGCGGGGGGTCGCACAGATACGCAGTATTTT
TRBV25-1	TRBJ2-3	NA	NA	CASSSPGERDTQYF	TGTGCCAGCAGTTCGCCGGGGGAGAGGGATACGCAGTATTTT
TRBV7-2	TRBJ1-3	NA	NA	CASSLAGAAGNTIYF	TGTGCCAGCAGCTTAGCAGGGGCTGCCGGAAACACCATATATTTT
TRBV5-1	TRBJ2-3	NA	TRBD1	CASSSDRGSTDTQYF	TGCGCCAGCAGCTCTGACAGGGGGAGCACAGATACGCAGTATTTT
TRBV9	TRBJ1-2	NA	TRBD1	CASSEGQGRGYTF	TGTGCCAGCAGCGAAGGACAGGGTCGTGGCTACACCTTC
TRBV5-1	TRBJ2-3	many	NA	CASSLGVAFTDTQYF	TGCGCCAGCAGCCTAGGGGTAGCCTTCACAGATACGCAGTATTTT
TRBV7-3	TRBJ2-1	few	TRBD2	CASSLLAGWGNEQFF	TGTGCCAGCAGCCTACTAGCGGGCTGGGGCAATGAGCAGTTCTTC
TRBV25-1	TRBJ1-2	NA	NA	CASSEWGTGGGYTF	TGTGCCAGCAGTGAATGGGGTACTGGAGGCGGCTACACCTTC
TRBV15	TRBJ2-7	NA	NA	CATSRGTDQPSF	TGTGCCACCAGCAGAGGGACGGACCAACCTTCTTTC
TRBV30	TRBJ2-7	NA	NA	CAWSVAGQAYEQYF	TGTGCCTGGAGTGTAGCGGGACAGGCCTACGAGCAGTACTTC
TRBV15	TRBJ2-7	few	TRBD1	CATSRAGTDYEQYF	TGTGCCACCAGCAGAGCCGGGACAGACTACGAGCAGTACTTC
TRBV7-2	TRBJ2-3	few	NA	CASSSQATDTQYF	TGTGCCAGCAGCTCACAGGCCACAGATACGCAGTATTTT
TRBV9	TRBJ2-1	NA	TRBD2	CASSVDPGGSYNEQFF	TGTGCCAGCAGCGTAGACCCTGGCGGGAGCTACAATGAGCAGTTCTTC
TRBV12-3/TRBV12-4	TRBJ1-5	few	NA	CASSLEEQGLSNQPQHF	TGTGCCAGCAGTTTAGAGGAGCAGGGGCTAAGCAATCAGCCCCAGCATTTT
TRBV7-2	TRBJ1-5	few	NA	CASSLAQGVNSNQPQHF	TGTGCCAGCAGCTTAGCCCAGGGCGTCAATAGCAATCAGCCCCAGCATTTT
TRBV18	TRBJ1-2	NA	NA	CASSPHPVEGYTF	TGTGCCAGCTCACCACACCCCGTCGAGGGCTACACCTTC
TRBV5-1	TRBJ2-7	once	NA	CASSLVAEYEQYF	TGCGCCAGCAGCTTGGTGGCGGAATACGAGCAGTACTTC
TRBV20-1	TRBJ2-7	many	NA	CSAEDLSNSYEQYF	TGCAGTGCTGAGGACCTATCTAATTCCTACGAGCAGTACTTC
TRBV7-9	TRBJ2-7	NA	NA	CASSLGRTDYEQYF	TGTGCCAGCAGCTTAGGTCGGACAGACTACGAGCAGTACTTC
TRBV19	TRBJ2-1	NA	NA	CASSMGLGGYNEQFF	TGTGCCAGTAGTATGGGCCTAGGGGGGTACAATGAGCAGTTCTTC
TRBV29-1	TRBJ2-7	NA	NA	CSVRRGEAYEQYF	TGCAGCGTCCGCAGGGGAGAGGCCTACGAGCAGTACTTC
TRBV5-1	TRBJ2-1	few	NA	CASSLQGQHSYNEQFF	TGCGCCAGCAGCTTACAGGGACAACACTCCTACAATGAGCAGTTCTTC
TRBV29-1	TRBJ1-1	few	NA	CSVHEAWSGKNTEAFF	TGCAGCGTTCACGAAGCGTGGTCGGGGAAGAACACTGAAGCTTTCTTT
TRBV15	TRBJ1-5	NA	NA	CATSTPVAQGSTQPQHF	TGTGCCACCAGCACCCCGGTAGCCCAGGGGTCCACTCAGCCCCAGCATTTT
TRBV29-1	TRBJ2-7	few	NA	CSVGPGVAYEQYF	TGCAGCGTTGGACCAGGGGTAGCGTACGAGCAGTACTTC
TRBV12-3/TRBV12-4	TRBJ2-7	NA	NA	CASRPRTLSGEQYF	TGTGCCAGCAGACCTCGGACCCTGTCGGGCGAGCAGTACTTC
TRBV24-1	TRBJ2-2	NA	NA	CATSDWGGQNTGELFF	TGTGCCACCAGTGATTGGGGGGGGCAGAACACCGGGGAGCTGTTTTTT
TRBV5-1	TRBJ2-7	few	NA	CASTPGVTYEQYF	TGCGCCAGCACCCCGGGGGTTACCTACGAGCAGTACTTC
TRBV20-1	TRBJ2-3	few	NA	CSSYGGAEDTQYF	TGCAGCTCCTATGGGGGCGCCGAAGATACGCAGTATTTT
TRBV2	TRBJ2-2	NA	NA	CASSDRETGELFF	TGTGCCAGCAGTGACAGAGAGACCGGGGAGCTGTTTTTT
TRBV7-3	TRBJ2-7	NA	TRBD1	CASSLDRGRWEQYF	TGTGCCAGCAGCTTAGACAGGGGGCGGTGGGAGCAGTACTTC
TRBV7-6	TRBJ1-2	few	NA	CASSLSHGDNYGYTF	TGTGCCAGCAGCTTAAGTCACGGTGACAACTATGGCTACACCTTC
TRBV6-2/TRBV6-3	TRBJ2-7	NA	NA	CASSRQLTSTYEQYF	TGTGCCAGCAGTCGGCAGCTGACGTCCACCTACGAGCAGTACTTC
TRBV20-1	TRBJ2-1	many	NA	CSARKGVGDNEQFF	TGCAGTGCTAGGAAAGGGGTGGGGGACAATGAGCAGTTCTTC
TRBV12-3/TRBV12-4	TRBJ1-2	few	NA	CASSFAGGYGYTF	TGTGCCAGCAGTTTCGCCGGGGGCTATGGCTACACCTTC
TRBV27	TRBJ2-1	NA	TRBD2	CASSMGTSAHNEQFF	TGTGCCAGCAGTATGGGGACTAGCGCCCACAATGAGCAGTTCTTC
TRBV30	TRBJ2-7	NA	TRBD1	CAWSGNRQGTFSYEQYF	TGTGCCTGGAGTGGAAACCGACAGGGGACCTTCTCCTACGAGCAGTACTTC
TRBV14	TRBJ1-1	NA	NA	CASSQGGDEAFF	TGTGCCAGCAGCCAAGGAGGGGATGAAGCTTTCTTT
TRBV7-8	TRBJ1-1	NA	NA	CASSPTGNLNTEAFF	TGTGCCAGCAGCCCCACAGGGAACTTGAACACTGAAGCTTTCTTT
TRBV28	TRBJ1-1	NA	NA	CASSRRMNTEAFF	TGTGCCAGCAGTCGCCGTATGAACACTGAAGCTTTCTTT
TRBV5-1	TRBJ1-1	NA	NA	CASRPGTMNTEAFF	TGCGCCAGCAGGCCCGGGACCATGAACACTGAAGCTTTCTTT
TRBV3-1	TRBJ2-5	few	NA	CASSQVTQETQYF	TGTGCCAGCAGCCAAGTGACCCAAGAGACCCAGTACTTC
TRBV12-3/TRBV12-4	TRBJ2-6	few	TRBD1	CASRGVDRVNGANVLTF	TGTGCCAGCAGAGGTGTGGACAGGGTAAATGGGGCCAACGTCCTGACTTTC
TRBV7-2	TRBJ2-7	few	NA	CASSVEGAYEQYF	TGTGCCAGCAGTGTTGAGGGTGCCTACGAGCAGTACTTC
TRBV9	TRBJ1-1	NA	NA	CASSVVGDTEAFF	TGTGCCAGCAGCGTAGTGGGGGACACTGAAGCTTTCTTT
TRBV5-5	TRBJ1-1	NA	NA	CASSLGGGATEAFF	TGTGCCAGCAGCTTGGGCGGGGGGGCCACTGAAGCTTTCTTT
TRBV29-1	TRBJ2-2	few	TRBD2	CSVTSGSWGTGELFF	TGCAGCGTGACTAGCGGGAGTTGGGGTACCGGGGAGCTGTTTTTT
TRBV19	TRBJ1-1	few	TRBD1	CASSRDRGDTEAFF	TGTGCCAGTAGCCGGGACAGAGGCGACACTGAAGCTTTCTTT
TRBV12-3/TRBV12-4	TRBJ1-5	NA	TRBD1	CASTGTGGNQPQHF	TGTGCCAGCACTGGGACAGGGGGAAATCAGCCCCAGCATTTT
TRBV5-1	TRBJ2-7	NA	TRBD1	CASSASTGLDEQYF	TGCGCCAGCAGCGCCTCGACAGGGCTCGACGAGCAGTACTTC
TRBV6-2/TRBV6-3	TRBJ1-5	NA	NA	CASSLGARVTQPQHF	TGTGCCAGCAGCCTTGGGGCCAGGGTAACTCAGCCCCAGCATTTT
TRBV7-9	TRBJ2-5	few	NA	CASSPRGGFGRETQYF	TGTGCCAGCAGCCCCCGAGGGGGATTCGGGCGAGAGACCCAGTACTTC
TRBV4-2	TRBJ2-1	few	TRBD2	CASSQALGLAGSNEQFF	TGTGCCAGCAGCCAAGCTCTCGGACTAGCGGGAAGCAATGAGCAGTTCTTC
TRBV24-1	TRBJ2-3	NA	NA	CATAGRGIGTDTQYF	TGTGCCACCGCCGGTAGGGGGATTGGCACAGATACGCAGTATTTT